The 3 T cell receptor beta chains listed next were all sequenced from one sample in a study of PD-1 blockade in classical Hodgkin lymphoma. Each patient experienced a relapse that followed autologous stem cell transplantation, and brentuximab vedotin exposure varied. Method: immunoSEQ multiplex PCR; TCRdb's copy keeps in-frame clones and lacks some. This sample has about 86,000 clones, with around 90% found just once. The material was peripheral blood mononuclear cells (PBMCs), obtained at baseline. These receptors all stem from a human donor with classical Hodgkin lymphoma.

The gene calls are TRBV28 and TRBJ1-3; 7 nucleotides line up with TRBD1. The germline V gene has CDR1 MDHEN and CDR2 SYDVKM. Unmatched junction bases numbered 17, after V lost 1 base and J lost 2 bases. The CDR3 contains 20 residues. CDR3 residues: CASSLSSPLFDRAPGNTIYF. DNA for the CDR3: TGTGCCAGCAGTTTATCCTCCCCCCTTTTCGACAGGGCCCCTGGAAACACCATATATTTT.

This clone has just a few counts. The V and J genes are TRBV29-1 and TRBJ1-1; 8 nucleotides align to TRBD1. J gave up 0 bases and V 7 bases, and 4 bases lay outside the gene matches. The CDR3 length is 13 residues. The germline gives CDR1 SQVTM, CDR2 ANQGSEA. The CDR3, as DNA: TGCAGCGCCCGGACAGGGATGAACACTGAAGCTTTCTTT. Protein product: CSARTGMNTEAFF.

The rearrangement uses TRBV10-3 and TRBJ1-2; 9 positions match TRBD1. The V gene's germline CDR1 is ENHRY and CDR2 SYGVKD. With 6 bases clipped from V and 7 bases from J, the junction kept 0 bases outside the gene matches. The CDR3 totals 11 residues. The CDR3, as DNA: TGTGCCATCAGGGACAGGGGTGGCTACACCTTC. Protein: CAIRDRGGYTF.